The following is a T cell receptor beta chain sequence with its context. Its antigen is not known. The V and J ends lost 3 bases and 2 bases, in that order; junction bases with no gene match: 12. The germline gives CDR1 MGHRA, CDR2 YSYEKL. The CDR3 has 17 amino acids. This entry belongs to a study of T-cell reconstitution after alpha-beta-depleted transplantation in children. The study's findings and limits: One year post-transplant, T-cell counts and diversity were largely derived from T cells produced anew. Several hundred expanded graft clones reportedly gave rise to the alpha-beta T cells present about two months after transplant.

Researchers prepared the TCRbeta library using unique molecular identifiers, the study reports. Each CDR3 protein gets one entry after TCRdb re-called the PCR reads with MiXCR. The sample has 95,000 to 150,000 distinct CDR3 sequences, 20% to 25% seen once; the top ten hold about 11%. This TCR was sampled from a male patient aged 2-9 years who had a stem cell transplant for chronic granulomatous disease, so the T cells may come from the graft donor. The chain links TRBV4-1 to TRBJ2-5, with 7 bases that match TRBD1. The sample in question was PBMCs, mostly from graft donor cells, obtained 180 days after TCRalphabeta/CD19-depleted stem cell transplant. The CDR3 loop reads CASSHGVRPGQQETQYF. CDR3 nucleotide sequence: TGCGCCAGCAGCCATGGGGTCCGGCCGGGACAGCAAGAGACCCAGTACTTC.